A selection of T cell receptor beta chains follows, all from one sample in a study of cytomegalovirus exposure and HLA in healthy donors. TCRdb keeps only in-frame clones here, not all; method: immunoSEQ multiplex PCR. The sample lists some 120,000 clones, around three quarters occurring once. Sequenced material: PBMCs. These receptors all stem from a human donor in good health. Both conserved end residues are trimmed from each CDR3. Fields, in order: CDR3 length, V gene, CDR3 protein.

>11|TRBV30
AAPRLAGNEQF
>12|TRBV15
ATSIGRLASGYT
>14|TRBV5-1
ASSTGTGRYSGGYT
>10|TRBV18
ASSRSNYGYT
>12|TRBV28
ASSWGVPGETQY
>13|TRBV6-5
ASSYSPGLNTEAF
>13|TRBV30
ALTSGSVGANVLT
>11|TRBV14
ASSAQMNTEAF
>14|TRBV19
ASSIGSRGGRYEQY
>13|TRBV28
ASSLTPTGSETQY
>10|TRBV30
AWTRDNSPLH
>15|TRBV27
ASSPDGTQGMNTEAF
>13|TRBV7-9
ASSPLGQSNQPQH
>12|TRBV15
ATSRVVSSNEQF
>13|TRBV19
ASSINIGGLETQY
>10|TRBV11-2
ASSLDRGEQY
>12|TRBV2
ASRGTGGTYEQY
>12|TRBV5-1
ASRVGQRNEKLF
>12|TRBV5-4
ASSSQDRGGEAF
>12|TRBV28
ASSLWGNSYEQY
>13|TRBV5-1
ASSLGTSGKETQY
>14|TRBV27
ASSARITAGTSEQF
>12|TRBV7-6
ASSRSPVPNEQF
>12|TRBV4-1
ASGTGLHQETQY
>12|TRBV15
ATSVSGLSYEQY
>11|TRBV30
AWSVPGTNEQY
>17|TRBV4-2
ASSQDSGTGGLRGYGYT
>13|TRBV11-2
ASSPGLTGNEKLF
>11|TRBV6-4
ASSRDRGETQY
>14|TRBV2
ASSEGRGSMPDTQY
>12|TRBV7-8
ASSLGGLSNGYT